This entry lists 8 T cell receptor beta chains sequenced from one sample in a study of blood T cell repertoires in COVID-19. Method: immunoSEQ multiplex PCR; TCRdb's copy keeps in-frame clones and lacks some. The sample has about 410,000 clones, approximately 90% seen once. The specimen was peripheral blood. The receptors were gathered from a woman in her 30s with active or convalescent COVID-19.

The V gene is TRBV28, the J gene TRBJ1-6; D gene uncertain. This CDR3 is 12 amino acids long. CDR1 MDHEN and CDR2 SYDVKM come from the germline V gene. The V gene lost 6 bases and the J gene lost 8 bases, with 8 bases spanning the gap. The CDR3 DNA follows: TGTGCCAGCAGCAGGAATCATTCACCCCTCCACTTT. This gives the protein CASSRNHSPLHF.

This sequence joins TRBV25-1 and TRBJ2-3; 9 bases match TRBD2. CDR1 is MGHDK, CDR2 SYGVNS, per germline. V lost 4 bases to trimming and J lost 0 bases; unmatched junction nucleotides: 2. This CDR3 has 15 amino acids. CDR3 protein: CASSVLAGSTDTQYF. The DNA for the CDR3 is TGTGCCAGCAGTGTTCTAGCGGGGAGCACAGATACGCAGTATTTT.

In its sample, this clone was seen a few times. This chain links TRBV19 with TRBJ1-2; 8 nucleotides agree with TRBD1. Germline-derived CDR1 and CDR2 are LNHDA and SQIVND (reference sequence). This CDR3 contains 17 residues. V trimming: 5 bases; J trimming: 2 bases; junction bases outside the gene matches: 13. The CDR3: CASSGRFSGGSNYGYTF. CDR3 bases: TGTGCCAGTAGTGGTCGTTTCTCAGGGGGCTCCAACTATGGCTACACCTTC.

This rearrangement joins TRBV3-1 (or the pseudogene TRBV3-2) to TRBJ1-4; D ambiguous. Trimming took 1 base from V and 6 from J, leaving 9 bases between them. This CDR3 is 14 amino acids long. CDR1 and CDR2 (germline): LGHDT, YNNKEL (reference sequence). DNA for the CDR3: TGTGCCAGCAGCCAAGCCGGGATTGATGAAAAACTGTTTTTT. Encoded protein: CASSQAGIDEKLFF.

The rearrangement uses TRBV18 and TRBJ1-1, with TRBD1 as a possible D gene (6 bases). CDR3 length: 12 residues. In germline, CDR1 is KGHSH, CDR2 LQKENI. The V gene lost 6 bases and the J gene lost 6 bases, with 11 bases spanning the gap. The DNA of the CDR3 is TGTGCCAGCTCGCCGACAGGCTCTGAAGCTTTCTTT. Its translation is CASSPTGSEAFF.

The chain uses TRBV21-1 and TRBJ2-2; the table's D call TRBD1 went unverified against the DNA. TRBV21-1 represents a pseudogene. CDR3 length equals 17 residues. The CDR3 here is CASSSIRQGANTGELFF. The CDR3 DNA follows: TGTGCCAGCAGCTCTATTCGACAGGGCGCGAACACCGGGGAGCTGTTTTTT.

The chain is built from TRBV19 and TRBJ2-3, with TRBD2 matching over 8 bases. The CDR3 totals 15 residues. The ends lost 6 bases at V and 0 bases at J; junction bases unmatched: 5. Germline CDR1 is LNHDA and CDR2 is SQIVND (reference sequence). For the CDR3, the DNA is TGTGCCAGTAGCGTCTTAGCGGGAAGCACAGATACGCAGTATTTT. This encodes CASSVLAGSTDTQYF.

CDR3 in DNA: TGTGCCAGCAGACATATGCATCCTGAAGCTTTCTTT. This gives the protein CASRHMHPEAFF. The chain uses TRBV6-5 and TRBJ1-1, with D uncertain. CDR3 length: 12 residues. V gave up 6 bases and J gave up 6 bases, with 11 bases separating them. In germline, CDR1 is MNHEY, CDR2 SVGAGI.